The clone carrying this T cell receptor (beta chain) occurred a few times. A sample-barcoded 5' primer and a J-beta primer mix were used in a second PCR of about 7 to 12 cycles. TCRdb redid the calling of the 5' RACE reads with MiXCR, one entry per CDR3 protein. The sample has about 620,000 distinct CDR3 sequences, around 52% seen once. The data stem from a study of blood T cells in healthy people across ages. Sequencing was done on a sample of blood. This receptor was identified in a woman of 80 years or more in good health.

CDR3 region: CASSLETGGETQYF. The CDR3 nucleotides read TGTGCCAGCAGCTTAGAAACGGGTGGGGAGACCCAGTACTTC. This chain connects TRBV7-2 to TRBJ2-5; D not certain. This CDR3 has 14 residues. V gave up 1 base and J gave up 5 bases, with 11 bases separating them. Germline V CDR1 and CDR2: SGHTA, FQGNSA.